These 12 T cell receptor beta chains originate from one sample sequenced in a study of molecular identifiers for immune sequencing clone quantification. In TCRdb, the PCR reads were re-called with MiXCR into one record per CDR3 protein. The sample yields about 500,000 distinct CDR3 sequences, about a fifth seen once. Sample: naive CD8+ T cells from blood, with Jurkat cell RNA spiked in. Noted subset: FACS-sorted CD8+CD4-CCR7+CD45RA+ naive T cells. These receptor sequences come from a human donor in good health. Some libraries in this study had Jurkat cell RNA spiked in.

The gene calls are TRBV3-1 and TRBJ1-1, with 10 bases that match TRBD1. V gave up 1 base and J gave up 5 bases; unmatched junction bases: 10. This CDR3 region has 17 residues. In germline, CDR1 is LGHDT, CDR2 YNNKEL (reference sequence). For the CDR3, the DNA is TGTGCCAGCAGCCAAGGGGGGACAGGGGCACGGAAAACTGAAGCTTTCTTT. Translation gives CASSQGGTGARKTEAFF.

The V call is TRBV13, the J call TRBJ2-7, with 7 bases matching TRBD2. Losses at the gene ends were 0 bases for V and 6 bases for J; bases not matched to a gene: 5. CDR1 and CDR2 (germline): PRHDT, FYEKMQ (reference sequence). The CDR3 sequence is 14 residues long. This CDR3 is CASSLGSWGGEQYF. CDR3 nucleotide sequence: TGTGCCAGCAGCTTAGGGTCTTGGGGGGGCGAGCAGTACTTC.

The rearrangement uses TRBV5-1 and TRBJ2-5; 11 bases map to TRBD2. The CDR3 covers 15 residues. CDR1 is SGHRS, CDR2 YFSETQ, per germline. Trimming took 6 bases from V and 5 from J; bases not matched to a gene: 9. CDR3 protein: CASKELAGDLETQYF. DNA of the CDR3: TGCGCCAGCAAGGAACTAGCGGGAGACTTGGAGACCCAGTACTTC.

The chain recombines TRBV19 with TRBJ2-1, with D possibly matching TRBD1 (6 bases). The germline V gene encodes CDR1 LNHDA and CDR2 SQIVND (reference sequence). This CDR3 comprises 14 residues. The V and J ends lost 4 bases and 7 bases respectively, with 14 bases between them. The CDR3 region is CASSKDHRVNEQFF. CDR3 bases: TGTGCCAGTAGTAAGGACCACAGGGTTAATGAGCAGTTCTTC.

There are many counts of this clonotype. V is TRBV5-5 and J is TRBJ2-5; 8 bases map to TRBD1. J was trimmed by 1 base and V by 4 bases; bases with no gene match: 3. This CDR3 is built from 14 residues. Germline assignment: CDR1 SGHKS and CDR2 YYEKEE (reference sequence). CDR3: CASSIGTGQETQYF. In DNA, the CDR3 is TGTGCCAGCAGCATTGGGACAGGCCAAGAGACCCAGTACTTC.

This clonotype has a count of ten or more. The J gene is TRBJ2-7, the V gene TRBV25-1, with D possibly being TRBD1 or TRBD2 (5 bases each). The CDR3 runs to 14 residues. CDR1 MGHDK and CDR2 SYGVNS come from the germline V gene. Trimming removed 9 bases at V and 5 bases at J, with 20 bases between. The CDR3 region has the DNA TGTGCCAGTAGAGAGGGGACGCAGGGCGACGAGCAGTACTTC. Translated, it gives CASREGTQGDEQYF.

This chain links TRBV20-1 with TRBJ2-1; TRBD2 agrees at 7 bases. The CDR3 has 15 residues. With V trimmed by 1 base and J by 4 bases, 7 bases remained unmatched. Germline V gives CDR1 DFQATT, CDR2 SNEGSKA (reference sequence). The CDR3 sequence: CSARVDGGGYNEQFF. CDR3 sequence (DNA): TGCAGTGCTAGAGTGGACGGCGGGGGATACAATGAGCAGTTCTTC.

This clonotype was recorded at least ten times. The chain carries TRBV5-4 and TRBJ2-5; no clear D gene. V lost 0 bases, J lost 5 bases, and 11 bases lay in between. CDR1 is SGHNT and CDR2 is YYREEE in the germline V gene (reference sequence). This CDR3 has 14 residues. The CDR3 sequence is CASSLDGYGETQYF. CDR3 nucleotide sequence: TGTGCCAGCAGCTTGGATGGGTACGGGGAGACCCAGTACTTC.

In its sample, this clonotype was seen a few times. This chain uses TRBV6-2 or TRBV6-3 with TRBJ2-7; TRBD2 matches at 8 bases. Trimming removed 5 bases from V and 3 bases from J; junction bases left unmatched: 6. The CDR3 has 14 residues. CDR1 is MNHEY, CDR2 SVGEGT, per germline. In DNA, the CDR3 is TGTGCCAGCAGTATCACTAGCGGCCACTACGAGCAGTACTTC. It specifies CASSITSGHYEQYF.

This clonotype was recorded at least ten times. The gene calls are TRBV9 and TRBJ1-2; TRBD1 might be the D (6 bases). CDR3 length: 17 amino acids. Trimming removed 3 bases from V and 3 bases from J, with 21 bases in between. Germline V gene lookup returns CDR1 SGDLS and CDR2 YYNGEE. CDR3 bases: TGTGCCAGCAGCGCTTCCGGGACCCCGGGGGGCGACTATGGCTACACCTTC. Translated, it gives CASSASGTPGGDYGYTF. Full variable domain (missing parts from reference TRBV9 and TRBJ1-2): DSGVTQTPKHLITATGQRVTLRCSPRSGDLSVYWYQQSLDQGLQFLIQYYNGEERAKGNILERFSAQQFPDLHSELNLSSLELGDSALYFCASSASGTPGGDYGYTFGSGTRLTVV.

This chain connects TRBV18 to TRBJ2-3, with 8 positions matching TRBD2. The CDR3 loop spans 15 amino acids. With V trimmed by 6 bases and J by 2 bases, 7 bases remained unmatched. The V gene's germline CDR1 is KGHSH and CDR2 LQKENI. Written as DNA, the CDR3 is TGTGCCAGCTCCCGAACTAGCGGAGCCACAGATACGCAGTATTTT. Protein sequence: CASSRTSGATDTQYF. The whole variable domain, filled in from reference TRBV18 and TRBJ2-3, reads NAGVMQNPRHLVRRRGQEARLRCSPMKGHSHVYWYRQLPEEGLKFMVYLQKENIIDESGMPKERFSAEFPKEGPSILRIQQVVRGDSAAYFCASSRTSGATDTQYFGPGTRLTVL.

This clonotype was seen many times. This sequence joins TRBV11-2 and TRBJ2-1; 10 nucleotides line up with TRBD1. V lost 2 bases, J lost 8 bases, and 3 bases stayed unmatched. CDR3 length: 14 residues. CDR1 SGHAT and CDR2 FQNNGV come from the germline V gene. CDR3 DNA sequence: TGTGCCAGCAGCTTAATTGGGACAGGGGATGAGCAGTTCTTC. It translates to CASSLIGTGDEQFF.